Listed below are T cell receptor beta chains from one sample, sequenced in a study of Graves' ophthalmopathy and Graves' hyperthyroidism. Each CDR3 protein is one row after TCRdb ran MiXCR on the multiplex PCR reads. Here the sample spans about 370,000 distinct CDR3 sequences, about 16% being singletons. Sequencing input: peripheral blood. Receptor source: a woman aged 18 to 35 with Graves' ophthalmopathy. CDR3s include the opening cysteine and the closing phenylalanine or tryptophan. The order of the fields is clone size, D gene, J gene, V gene, CDR3 DNA, CDR3 protein. D genes are given only for firm matches. For some rows the clone size is stated as once, few or many, or as a class when expanded; others skip it.

clone size: many
D gene: NA
J gene: TRBJ2-7
V gene: TRBV7-2
CDR3 DNA: TGTGCCAGCAGCTTACACGGGGCTGTAAAGACCTACGAGCAGTACTTC
CDR3 protein: CASSLHGAVKTYEQYF

clone size: many
D gene: NA
J gene: TRBJ2-7
V gene: TRBV4-3
CDR3 DNA: TGCGCCAGCAGCCCAGAGGTACGTGGGGAGCAGTACTTC
CDR3 protein: CASSPEVRGEQYF

clone size: many
D gene: NA
J gene: TRBJ1-1
V gene: TRBV7-9
CDR3 DNA: TGTGCCAGCAGCTTGAAGACAGCGAACACTGAAGCTTTCTTT
CDR3 protein: CASSLKTANTEAFF

clone size: many
D gene: NA
J gene: TRBJ1-5
V gene: TRBV28
CDR3 DNA: TGTGCCAGCAGAACAGGACATTCGGGTCAGCCCCAGCATTTT
CDR3 protein: CASRTGHSGQPQHF

clone size: few
D gene: TRBD1
J gene: TRBJ1-1
V gene: TRBV6-2/TRBV6-3
CDR3 DNA: TGTGCCAGCGGAGGACAGGAGAACACTGAAGCTTTCTTT
CDR3 protein: CASGGQENTEAFF

clone size: many
D gene: TRBD1
J gene: TRBJ2-4
V gene: TRBV30
CDR3 DNA: TGTGCCTGGAGTGTACAGGGGGCAAACATTCAGTACTTC
CDR3 protein: CAWSVQGANIQYF

clone size: many
D gene: TRBD2
J gene: TRBJ2-5
V gene: TRBV11-2
CDR3 DNA: TGTGCCAGCAGCTTCGGAGCTAGCGGGGGGCAAGAGACCCAGTACTTC
CDR3 protein: CASSFGASGGQETQYF

clone size: NA
D gene: NA
J gene: TRBJ2-2
V gene: TRBV15
CDR3 DNA: TGTGCCACCAGTAACAGGGAACCCGGGGAGCTGTTTTTT
CDR3 protein: CATSNREPGELFF

clone size: many
D gene: TRBD2
J gene: TRBJ2-5
V gene: TRBV27
CDR3 DNA: TGTGCCAGCAGTTTAGCCGGGACTAGCGGGAGCGACCAAGAGACCCAGTACTTC
CDR3 protein: CASSLAGTSGSDQETQYF

clone size: many
D gene: TRBD1
J gene: TRBJ2-4
V gene: TRBV18
CDR3 DNA: TGTGCCAGCTCAGCGGACAGGCAGGCCAAAAACATTCAGTACTTC
CDR3 protein: CASSADRQAKNIQYF

clone size: many
D gene: NA
J gene: TRBJ2-5
V gene: TRBV29-1
CDR3 DNA: TGCAGCGTTGAAGCGGACTTCGGGACCCAGTACTTC
CDR3 protein: CSVEADFGTQYF

clone size: NA
D gene: NA
J gene: TRBJ1-5
V gene: TRBV28
CDR3 DNA: TGTGCCAGCCGTGGGCTACAGAATCAGCCCCAGCATTTT
CDR3 protein: CASRGLQNQPQHF

clone size: many
D gene: NA
J gene: TRBJ2-2
V gene: TRBV20-1
CDR3 DNA: TGCAGTGCTCCCTCCACTAGGGGCCGGGAGCTGTTTTTT
CDR3 protein: CSAPSTRGRELFF

clone size: many
D gene: NA
J gene: TRBJ1-6
V gene: TRBV15
CDR3 DNA: TGTGCCACCAGCAGAGTGGCACAGGGCTATTCACCCCTCCACTTT
CDR3 protein: CATSRVAQGYSPLHF

clone size: many
D gene: TRBD1
J gene: TRBJ1-6
V gene: TRBV2
CDR3 DNA: TGTGCCAGCAGTCTCAACAGGGGGGGTTCACCCCTCCACTTT
CDR3 protein: CASSLNRGGSPLHF

clone size: many
D gene: TRBD1
J gene: TRBJ1-1
V gene: TRBV11-2
CDR3 DNA: TGTGCCAGCAGCTTATACTCACAGGGGGACTGGAAAGCTTTCTTT
CDR3 protein: CASSLYSQGDWKAFF

clone size: NA
D gene: TRBD1
J gene: TRBJ1-1
V gene: TRBV4-1
CDR3 DNA: TGCGCCAGCAGGACTGAGGGACAGGGGAACACTGAAGCTTTCTTT
CDR3 protein: CASRTEGQGNTEAFF

clone size: many
D gene: TRBD1
J gene: TRBJ2-4
V gene: TRBV6-1
CDR3 DNA: TGTGCCAGCAGACCTCCCAGGGGGTGGGACATTCAGTACTTC
CDR3 protein: CASRPPRGWDIQYF

clone size: many
D gene: NA
J gene: TRBJ2-2
V gene: TRBV6-4
CDR3 DNA: TGTGCCAGTAGACTTGTTGGGCAGGGGAAAGGGGCCGGGGAGCTGTTTTTT
CDR3 protein: CASRLVGQGKGAGELFF

clone size: many
D gene: NA
J gene: TRBJ2-7
V gene: TRBV6-2/TRBV6-3
CDR3 DNA: TGTGCCAGCAGTTACAGTGACTACGAGCAGTACTTC
CDR3 protein: CASSYSDYEQYF

clone size: NA
D gene: NA
J gene: TRBJ2-7
V gene: TRBV7-8
CDR3 DNA: TGTGCCAGCAGCTCCAGGATAGGTAACGAGCAGTACTTC
CDR3 protein: CASSSRIGNEQYF

clone size: many
D gene: NA
J gene: TRBJ2-5
V gene: TRBV11-2
CDR3 DNA: TGTGCCAGCAGCTTAGAGGGGATTAGCATGCGAGAGACCCAGTACTTC
CDR3 protein: CASSLEGISMRETQYF

clone size: many
D gene: TRBD2
J gene: TRBJ2-5
V gene: TRBV10-3
CDR3 DNA: TGTGCCATCAGTGGCGCGGCTAGCGGGGTAGGAGAGACCCAGTACTTC
CDR3 protein: CAISGAASGVGETQYF

clone size: many
D gene: NA
J gene: TRBJ2-1
V gene: TRBV6-1
CDR3 DNA: TGTGCCAGCTTCAAAGGCGGGGTAGTAGGTTACAATGAGCAGTTCTTC
CDR3 protein: CASFKGGVVGYNEQFF

clone size: once
D gene: NA
J gene: TRBJ1-2
V gene: TRBV12-3/TRBV12-4
CDR3 DNA: TGTGCCAGCAGTTGGGAACAGGGTGGAGGCCACACCTTC
CDR3 protein: CASSWEQGGGHTF

clone size: many
D gene: NA
J gene: TRBJ1-6
V gene: TRBV7-8
CDR3 DNA: TGTGCCAGCAGCTTAGCGCCAGCCTTGGGATCACCCCTCCACTTT
CDR3 protein: CASSLAPALGSPLHF

clone size: many
D gene: NA
J gene: TRBJ1-1
V gene: TRBV29-1
CDR3 DNA: TGCAGCGCAGAAAGGGGGGTGGGTGAAGCTTTCTTT
CDR3 protein: CSAERGVGEAFF

clone size: many
D gene: NA
J gene: TRBJ2-5
V gene: TRBV7-3
CDR3 DNA: TGTGCCAGCAGCCCGGGGACCCAACGGGAGACCCAGTACTTC
CDR3 protein: CASSPGTQRETQYF

clone size: NA
D gene: NA
J gene: TRBJ2-5
V gene: TRBV11-2
CDR3 DNA: TGTGCCAGCAGATACGGTGGCCTACAAGAGACCCAGTACTTC
CDR3 protein: CASRYGGLQETQYF

clone size: NA
D gene: TRBD1
J gene: TRBJ1-5
V gene: TRBV7-8
CDR3 DNA: TGTGCCAGCAGCTCAAAAACAGGGGGCGGTCAGCCCCAGCATTTT
CDR3 protein: CASSSKTGGGQPQHF

clone size: many
D gene: NA
J gene: TRBJ2-7
V gene: TRBV30
CDR3 DNA: TGTGCCTGGAGTAGCCTAACGGGACACGCCGGTAGGCAGTACTTC
CDR3 protein: CAWSSLTGHAGRQYF

clone size: many
D gene: TRBD1
J gene: TRBJ1-1
V gene: TRBV12-3/TRBV12-4
CDR3 DNA: TGTGCCAGCAGTTTGACCAGGGGGCTCCCTGAAGCTTTCTTT
CDR3 protein: CASSLTRGLPEAFF